One and the same sample provided the 20 T cell receptor beta chains below, sequenced in a study of PD-L1 blockade in urothelial cancer. Assay: immunoSEQ multiplex PCR; the TCRdb copy retains only in-frame clones and omits some. Among some 47,000 clones, roughly 82% were seen once, and the ten largest hold around 2.9%. The specimen comprised PBMCs, sampled around atezolizumab (anti-PD-L1) treatment. These receptors were taken from a man aged 70-80 years with urothelial cancer.

V and J are TRBV5-1 and TRBJ2-3; 10 bases map to TRBD2. V gave up 5 bases and J gave up 3 bases; unmatched junction bases: 6. The germline V gene has CDR1 SGHRS and CDR2 YFSETQ. The CDR3 covers 15 residues. The CDR3 DNA is TGCGCCAGCAGTCGTTTAGCGGGAGGTACAGATACGCAGTATTTT. It yields the protein CASSRLAGGTDTQYF.

The chain joins TRBV7-9 to TRBJ2-5; possible D gene TRBD2, 6 bases. The germline V and J ends were trimmed by 5 bases and 7 bases, with 14 bases remaining between them. CDR3 size: 13 residues. Germline lookup yields CDR1 SEHNR and CDR2 FQNEAQ (reference sequence). The CDR3 DNA is TGTGCCAGCAGCGCGGGACGGATGGGGACCCAGTACTTC. Translation gives CASSAGRMGTQYF.

J is TRBJ2-3 and V is TRBV5-1; 7 nucleotides line up with TRBD1. The ends lost 5 bases at V and 2 bases at J; junction bases unmatched: 5. Germline CDR1 and CDR2: SGHRS and YFSETQ. This CDR3 contains 14 residues. The CDR3 DNA reads TGCGCCAGCAGTAGGGACAGACTCACAGATACGCAGTATTTT. It codes for CASSRDRLTDTQYF.

The CDR3 loop is CASKSTGERSEQYF. The CDR3 DNA is TGTGCCAGCAAATCGACAGGGGAACGATCCGAGCAGTACTTC. J is TRBJ2-7 and V is TRBV2; 8 bases are shared with TRBD1. Germline values: CDR1 SNHLY, CDR2 FYNNEI. V gave up 7 bases and J gave up 6 bases; unmatched junction bases: 11. The length of the CDR3 is 14 residues.

The genes are TRBV6-1 and TRBJ2-3; D not resolved. Germline CDR1 is MNHNS and CDR2 is SASEGT. The CDR3 runs to 12 residues. Trimming cost V 7 bases and J 2 bases, with 7 bases left between them. The CDR3 loop reads CASTPNTDTQYF. The DNA of the CDR3 is TGTGCCAGCACCCCTAACACAGATACGCAGTATTTT.

The rearrangement joins TRBV10-3 to TRBJ1-2; D unclear. This CDR3 comprises 13 residues. The V gene's germline CDR1 is ENHRY and CDR2 SYGVKD. Here the CDR3 reads CATQLSGNYGYTF. The CDR3 nucleotides read TGTGCTACCCAATTGAGCGGGAACTATGGCTACACCTTC.

The chain uses TRBV6-1 and TRBJ1-1, with no clear D. The germline V gene has CDR1 MNHNS and CDR2 SASEGT. This CDR3 has 13 amino acids. The V end was cut by 6 bases, the J end by 5 bases, with 13 bases between. The CDR3 reads CASRPSGETEAFF. CDR3 nucleotides: TGTGCCAGCAGACCTTCCGGGGAGACTGAAGCTTTCTTT.

The J gene is TRBJ2-1, the V gene TRBV9, with TRBD2 matching over 9 bases. Looked up from germline, CDR1 is SGDLS and CDR2 is YYNGEE. Unmatched junction bases numbered 7, after V lost 4 bases and J lost 5 bases. The length of the CDR3 is 15 residues. The CDR3 region is CASSPRLAEDNEQFF. The CDR3 DNA is TGTGCCAGCAGCCCGAGACTAGCGGAGGACAATGAGCAGTTCTTC.

The genes are TRBV28 and TRBJ1-1; 9 bases agree with TRBD1. Germline CDR1 MDHEN, CDR2 SYDVKM. CDR3 length: 12 amino acids. Trimming at V came to 8 bases and at J to 3 bases, leaving 1 base not matched to a gene. The DNA for the CDR3 is TGTGCCAGCTGGACAGGGGACACTGAAGCTTTCTTT. Protein: CASWTGDTEAFF.

CDR3 loop: CASSPRQLRSGELFF. The CDR3 coding sequence is TGTGCCAGCAGCCCCCGACAGCTACGAAGCGGGGAGCTGTTTTTT. The chain employs TRBV9 and TRBJ2-2, with a possible D match to TRBD1 (5 bases). CDR1 is SGDLS, CDR2 YYNGEE, per germline. The CDR3 is 15 residues long. V was trimmed by 4 bases and J by 7 bases, leaving 17 bases between them.

This clone has just one count. This chain links TRBV4-1 with TRBJ2-7; D may be TRBD2 (6 bases). Germline CDR1 reads MGHRA; CDR2 reads YSYEKL. V was clipped by 0 bases and J by 3 bases, with 15 bases between them. CDR3 length equals 16 residues. CDR3 sequence: CASSQDFSGSFYEQYF. As DNA, the CDR3 is TGCGCCAGCAGCCAAGATTTTTCCGGGAGCTTCTACGAGCAGTACTTC.

This rearrangement joins TRBV23-1 to TRBJ2-5, with 9 bases identical to TRBD1. TRBV23-1 is recorded as an ORF, its role being uncertain. Trimming removed 1 base from V and 3 bases from J; junction bases left unmatched: 12. The CDR3 extends over 18 amino acids. CDR3: CASSQYHTDRGRKETQYF. The CDR3 DNA sequence: TGCGCCAGCAGTCAATATCACACGGACAGGGGACGGAAAGAGACCCAGTACTTC.

Only a few counts were recorded for this clone. V is TRBV28 and J is TRBJ1-4; D might be TRBD1 (5 bases). The CDR3 runs 15 residues. V lost 5 bases and J lost 4, with 14 bases in between. Germline V lookup: CDR1 MDHEN, CDR2 SYDVKM. CDR3 DNA: TGTGCCAGCAGTCGGGCGGGACGGTATAATGAAAAACTGTTTTTT. It yields the protein CASSRAGRYNEKLFF.

This clone came up once. The chain is built from TRBV28 and TRBJ1-5, with D unresolved. Trimming took off 8 bases at V and 0 bases at J, with 5 bases between the two ends. This CDR3 contains 12 residues. Germline V gene lookup returns CDR1 MDHEN and CDR2 SYDVKM. The CDR3 DNA reads TGTGCCAGCTTCAATAGCAATCAGCCCCAGCATTTT. Amino acid sequence: CASFNSNQPQHF.

The rearrangement joins TRBV9 to TRBJ1-5; D unresolved. V was cut by 3 bases and J by 2 bases, with 12 bases left in between. The CDR3 has 15 amino acids. Germline CDR1 is SGDLS and CDR2 is YYNGEE. The CDR3 loop reads CASSASGWGNQPQHF. CDR3 bases: TGTGCCAGCAGCGCTTCGGGGTGGGGCAATCAGCCCCAGCATTTT.

V usage is TRBV7-7 and J usage is TRBJ2-1; the match to TRBD2 covers 14 bases. With 5 bases clipped from V and 8 bases from J, the junction kept 5 bases outside the gene matches. Germline CDR1 and CDR2: SSHAT and FNYEAQ (reference sequence). CDR3 length equals 15 residues. CDR3 DNA sequence: TGTGCCAGCAGCCCGGGACTAGCGGGAGCCGATGAGCAGTTCTTC. Translation gives CASSPGLAGADEQFF.

The rearrangement joins TRBV10-3 to TRBJ2-1; D gene ambiguous. V lost 0 bases to trimming and J lost 2 bases, with 8 bases between them. Germline V gene lookup returns CDR1 ENHRY and CDR2 SYGVKD. This CDR3 contains 15 residues. The CDR3 is CAISESTIPYNEQFF. DNA for the CDR3: TGTGCCATCAGTGAGTCGACAATCCCCTACAATGAGCAGTTCTTC.

The gene calls are TRBV18 and TRBJ1-2; a weak D match, TRBD1 (5 bases). CDR1 is KGHSH, CDR2 LQKENI, per germline. The ends were cut back, 5 bases at V and 8 bases at J, with 15 bases in the middle. This CDR3 is 13 amino acids long. CDR3 nucleotides: TGTGCCAGCTCAGGAATGCAGGGCGAAGGCTACACCTTC. Its protein product is CASSGMQGEGYTF.

The chain uses TRBV11-3 and TRBJ2-1, with TRBD1 matching over 8 bases. The CDR3 consists of 16 residues. Germline loops: CDR1 SGHNT, CDR2 YENEEA. With V trimmed by 4 bases and J by 6 bases, 11 bases remained unmatched. The CDR3 coding sequence is TGTGCCAGCAGCTCCAGCCGGACAGGGCTCGGCAATGAGCAGTTCTTC. This translates into CASSSSRTGLGNEQFF.

V and J are TRBV9 and TRBJ2-1; the D gene is possibly TRBD2 (6 bases). This CDR3 is 14 amino acids long. Trimming took 4 bases from V and 4 from J, leaving 12 bases between them. Germline CDR1 reads SGDLS; CDR2 reads YYNGEE. CDR3 nucleotides: TGTGCCAGCAGCCCGGGACTGGGTTACAATGAGCAGTTCTTC. Amino acids: CASSPGLGYNEQFF.